The clone carrying this TCR beta chain appeared a single time. No antigen is known for it. The PCR employed 60 Vbeta primers together with 13 Jbeta primers. Clones were read by immunoSEQ multiplex PCR, and TCRdb kept only the in-frame ones, dropping some. The data show 190,000 or so clones, with around 83% seen just once and over 1.5% held by the top ten. This specimen comes from a study of cytomegalovirus exposure and HLA in healthy donors. At the level of the study: Sequencing of 150 million to 200 million T cells in an earlier analysis found approximately 120 million unique TCR beta sequences.

This CDR3 comprises 18 residues. Trimming stripped 5 bases from V and 0 bases from J, with 21 bases between. Germline V lookup: CDR1 SGHRS, CDR2 YFSETQ. General study findings and limits: TCR beta V- and J-gene trimming was later associated with a missense DCLRE1C variant. TCR beta sequences reportedly predicted the HLA-A and HLA-B alleles of most subjects accurately. Listed as cytomegalovirus-associated were 164 TCR beta chains.

The TCR comes from a man in his fifties or sixties in good health and CMV-seronegative. Sequences were obtained from PBMCs. V and J are TRBV5-1 and TRBJ1-3; no firm D call. CDR3 protein: CASRARGSPFFSGNTIYF. The CDR3 region has the DNA TGCGCCAGCAGGGCCCGGGGATCCCCCTTCTTCTCTGGAAACACCATATATTTT. The full variable domain, rest sourced from reference TRBV5-1 and TRBJ1-3, is KAGVTQTPRYLIKTRGQQVTLSCSPISGHRSVSWYQQTPGQGLQFLFEYFSETQRNKGNFPGRFSGRQFSNSRSEMNVSTLELGDSALYLCASRARGSPFFSGNTIYFGEGSWLTVV.